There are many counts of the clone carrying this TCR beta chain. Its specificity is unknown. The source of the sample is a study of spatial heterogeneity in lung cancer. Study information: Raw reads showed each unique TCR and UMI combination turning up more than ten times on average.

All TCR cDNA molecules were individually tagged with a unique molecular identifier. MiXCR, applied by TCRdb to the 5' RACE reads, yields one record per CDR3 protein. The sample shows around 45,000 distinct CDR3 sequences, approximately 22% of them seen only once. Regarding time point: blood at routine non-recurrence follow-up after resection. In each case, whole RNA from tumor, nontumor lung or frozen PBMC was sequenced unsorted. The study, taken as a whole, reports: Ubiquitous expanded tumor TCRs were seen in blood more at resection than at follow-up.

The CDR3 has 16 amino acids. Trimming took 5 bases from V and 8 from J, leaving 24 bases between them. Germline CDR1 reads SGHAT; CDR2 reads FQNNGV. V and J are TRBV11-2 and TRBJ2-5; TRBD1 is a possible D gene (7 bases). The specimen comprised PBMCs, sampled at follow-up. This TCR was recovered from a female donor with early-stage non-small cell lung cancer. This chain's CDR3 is CASSIRQGRIGGTQYF. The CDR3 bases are TGTGCCAGCAGCATCAGACAGGGACGGATCGGGGGTACCCAGTACTTC.